The next 6 T cell receptor beta chains were all read from a single sample in a study of vaccination and CD4 T cells after COVID-19. These TCRs are of unknown antigen specificity. Treatment noted: approximately 9-day PBMC culture with coronavirus spike peptide pools or control peptides (ViraFEST assay). CD4+ T cells that had been cultured provided DNA sequenced with the Oncomine TCR Beta short-read assay. TCRdb re-analysed the PCR reads in MiXCR, keeping a single row per CDR3 protein. This sample has about 11,000 distinct CDR3 sequences, with approximately 24% found just once. This specimen was CD4+ T cells from blood, cultured in vitro, taken after SARS-CoV-2 vaccination. The source is a human donor who had recovered from COVID-19.

CDR3 nucleotide sequence: TGCGCCAGCACCCCCGGGAAGGGGGGAGGTAGCAATCAGCCCCAGCATTTT. Translation gives CASTPGKGGGSNQPQHF. V is TRBV10-2 and J is TRBJ1-5; the D gene is possibly TRBD1 (6 bases). CDR1 is WSHSY, CDR2 SAAADI, per germline. Trimming took 7 bases from V and 0 from J, leaving 19 bases between them. There are 17 residues in the CDR3.

By share, this clonotype counts as medium-sized. The genes are TRBV7-2 and TRBJ2-5; TRBD2 might be the D (6 bases). Trimming took off 0 bases at V and 7 bases at J, with 12 bases between the two ends. The CDR3 is 14 amino acids. Germline-derived CDR1 and CDR2 are SGHTA and FQGNSA. The CDR3 DNA is TGTGCCAGCAGCTTAGCGCTCCGGGGAGGGACCCAGTACTTC. It yields the protein CASSLALRGGTQYF.

The genes are TRBV20-1 and TRBJ2-7; 10 bases map to TRBD1. V shed 2 bases and J 0 bases; nucleotides not matched to a gene: 13. This CDR3 has 18 residues. Looked up from germline, CDR1 is DFQATT and CDR2 is SNEGSKA (reference sequence). CDR3 protein: CSARSGQGTTSFSYEQYF. CDR3 DNA: TGCAGTGCTAGATCGGGACAGGGGACAACCTCCTTCTCCTACGAGCAGTACTTC.

On this clonotype itself: Possible read error: a much larger clone is one base away. The chain couples TRBV7-2 to TRBJ1-5; D possibly corresponds to TRBD1 (5 bases). The germline CDR1 and CDR2 sequences are SGHTA and FQGNSA. The length of the CDR3 is 14 residues. CDR3 DNA sequence: TGTGCCAGCAGCTCCCAGGGTAGCATTCAGCCCCAGCATTTT. This codes for CASSSQGSIQPQHF.

This clonotype was seen just once. The chain employs TRBV18 and TRBJ2-7, with D hard to call. Trimming cost V 3 bases and J 3 bases, with 12 bases left between them. In germline, CDR1 is KGHSH, CDR2 LQKENI. The CDR3 contains 14 residues. CDR3 bases: TGTGCCAGCTCACCCCCATCACCGATCTACGAGCAGTACTTC. This sequence encodes CASSPPSPIYEQYF.

The chain is built from TRBV19 and TRBJ1-2, with unresolved D. This CDR3 has 15 amino acids. Germline V gene data show CDR1 as LNHDA and CDR2 as SQIVND (reference sequence). The V end was cut by 7 bases, the J end by 0 bases, with 15 bases between. CDR3 loop: CASIPGSGPNYGYTF. The CDR3 nucleotides read TGTGCCAGTATCCCCGGCAGCGGGCCTAACTATGGCTACACCTTC.